This TCR beta chain was found in a study of long-term antiretroviral therapy in people with HIV. Assay version v3.0 of immunoSEQ was used, and it was run at survey level. Sequencing was directed toward about 40,000-55,000 T-cell genomes in each sample. Profiled with immunoSEQ multiplex PCR; TCRdb holds only in-frame clones, not every one. The sample consists of about 35,000 clones, 94% of them appearing once. Study observations and caveats: Post-ART samples showed increased diversity that remained below transplant donor control levels.

V was shortened by 6 bases and J by 0 bases, with 6 bases between the two germline ends. The CDR3 sequence is 12 residues long. CDR1 SGHNT and CDR2 YENEEA come from the germline V gene. From each donor, at least one pre-ART PBMC sample and at least two post-ART PBMC samples were obtained. The samples, holding about 0.95-11 million cryopreserved PBMC, were thawed before DNA extraction was carried out. On this clone itself: The antigen remains unidentified.

The chain links TRBV11-3 to TRBJ2-7; D remains ambiguous. The sequencing used unsorted PBMCs, collected 4.1 years after starting antiretroviral therapy. This TCR was recovered from a woman in her fifties or sixties with HIV. In DNA form, the CDR3 reads TGTGCCAGCAGTTCCAGCTCCTACGAGCAGTACTTC. The encoded protein is CASSSSSYEQYF.